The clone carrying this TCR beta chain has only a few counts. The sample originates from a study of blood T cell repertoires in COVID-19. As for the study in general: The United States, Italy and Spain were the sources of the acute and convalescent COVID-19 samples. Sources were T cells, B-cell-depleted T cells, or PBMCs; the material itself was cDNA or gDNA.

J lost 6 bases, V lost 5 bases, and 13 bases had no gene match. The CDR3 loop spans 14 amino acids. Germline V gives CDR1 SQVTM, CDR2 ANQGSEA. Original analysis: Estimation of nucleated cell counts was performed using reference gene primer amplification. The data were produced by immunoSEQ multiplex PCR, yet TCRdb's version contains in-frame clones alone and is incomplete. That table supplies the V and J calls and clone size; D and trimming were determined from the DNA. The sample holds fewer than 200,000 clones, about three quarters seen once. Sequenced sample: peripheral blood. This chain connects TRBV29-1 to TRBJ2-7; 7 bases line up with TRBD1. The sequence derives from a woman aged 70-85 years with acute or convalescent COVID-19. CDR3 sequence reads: CSVKNRDSNPEQYF. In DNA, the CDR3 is TGCAGCGTTAAAAACCGGGACAGCAATCCCGAGCAGTACTTC.